The rows below give T cell receptor beta chains drawn from one sample of a study of CD8 T cells in Susac syndrome. TCRdb reprocessed the immunoSEQ multiplex PCR reads with MiXCR, giving one entry per CDR3 protein. Altogether approximately 110,000 distinct CDR3 sequences are present, approximately 93% being singletons, with the ten largest covering roughly 0.33%. The sample taken for sequencing was CD8+ T cells from PBMCs. All receptors come from a human donor with multiple sclerosis. Both conserved end residues are trimmed from each CDR3. A D gene is named only where the DNA matches it firmly.

v_call | d_call | cdr3_aa
TRBV9 | - | ASSVGAGSGSPLH
TRBV29-1 | TRBD2 | SKTSGRAGEQF
TRBV12-3/TRBV12-4 | - | ASSSGALEQF
TRBV5-6 | - | ASSLVRTSDTQY
TRBV29-1 | - | SVELSWTTEAF
TRBV20-1 | - | SARDPNSNQPQH
TRBV12-3/TRBV12-4 | TRBD1 | ASSRQGTSTDTQY
TRBV7-9 | TRBD2 | ASGRSDGGLQETQY
TRBV9 | - | ASSVQGMNTEAF
TRBV9 | - | ASSVVGSGELF
TRBV7-3 | - | ASSLTAPGSYGYT
TRBV6-6 | - | ASSYSSPRGETQY
TRBV9 | TRBD1 | ASSVGGTGDYGYT
TRBV11-1 | TRBD2 | ASSELPGTSGRTNTGELF
TRBV10-3 | - | AISGVAREQY
TRBV7-9 | TRBD2 | ASSLAGLADTQY
TRBV20-1 | - | SATRPNTGELF
TRBV12-3/TRBV12-4 | - | ASSWVVGADYGYT
TRBV7-6 | TRBD2 | ASSEGTSRQETQY
TRBV29-1 | TRBD1 | SVGDRAEKLF
TRBV9 | TRBD2 | ASSGASGVSTDTQY
TRBV14 | TRBD2 | ASSQDRWTSRAGNEQF
TRBV11-2 | TRBD2 | ASSFRGESTDTQY
TRBV4-2 | TRBD2 | ASSQDSLAGDEQY
TRBV5-1 | TRBD2 | ASSLTGGGWEQY
TRBV5-1 | TRBD1 | ASSFGTGNYGYT
TRBV19 | TRBD1 | ASSGQGPKLF
TRBV2 | - | ASAMNTQY
TRBV2 | TRBD1 | ASSDPGQGRLEQY
TRBV27 | TRBD1 | ASSFLRTGVGTGELF
TRBV14 | TRBD2 | ASSQMTSGMYGIQY